Listed here is a single T cell receptor (beta chain). Membership in each cohort depended on participant-reported clinical history. The entry originates in a study of blood T cell repertoires in COVID-19. Clones were sequenced by immunoSEQ multiplex PCR, and TCRdb holds only the in-frame ones, with some missing. This table holds around 180,000 clones, 70% to 85% found once. This sequence was found in a man aged 45-65 years who had recovered from COVID-19. Input material: PBMCs or T cells enriched from blood (not recorded which).

CDR3 nucleotide sequence: TGTGCCAGCAGTTTACAGGGTCTCGGGGAAGCTTTCTTT. Translated, it gives CASSLQGLGEAFF. The chain employs TRBV27 and TRBJ1-1; a weak D match, TRBD1 (5 bases). Germline loops: CDR1 MNHEY, CDR2 SMNVEV (reference sequence). This CDR3 has 13 amino acids. V was cut by 2 bases and J by 8 bases, with 12 bases left in between.